This note documents a single T cell receptor beta chain sequence. Its cognate antigen is unknown. The method was immunoSEQ multiplex PCR; TCRdb's version includes in-frame clones alone and lacks a portion of them. The sample has around 25,000 clones; 65% to 90% are singletons. CDR1 and CDR2 from the germline V gene are LNHDA and SQIVND (reference sequence). Trimming removed 3 bases from V and 1 base from J, with 10 bases in between. This CDR3 region has 15 residues. These data are taken from a study of T cells in localized non-small cell lung cancer. Study observations and caveats: With higher T cell density in blood came longer overall survival. Sequencing involved a lone tumor region, leaving heterogeneity possible. Tumor showed lower T cell clonality than uninvolved adjacent lung, where it was highest. A median of around 60 clones ranked among the top 100 in tumor appeared in adjacent lung.

This chain joins TRBV19 and TRBJ2-1; D is ambiguous. This clonotype originated in a female donor older than 55 with stage I lung adenocarcinoma. The starting material was peripheral blood, obtained before any cancer treatment. The CDR3 DNA follows: TGTGCCAGTAGTATGAACGCAGGATCCTACAATGAGCAGTTCTTC. Its translation is CASSMNAGSYNEQFF. The full variable domain, in which reference TRBV19 and TRBJ2-1 provide the parts outside the CDR3, is DGGITQSPKYLFRKEGQNVTLSCEQNLNHDAMYWYRQDPGQGLRLIYYSQIVNDFQKGDIAEGYSVSREKKESFPLTVTSAQKNPTAFYLCASSMNAGSYNEQFFGPGTRLTVL.